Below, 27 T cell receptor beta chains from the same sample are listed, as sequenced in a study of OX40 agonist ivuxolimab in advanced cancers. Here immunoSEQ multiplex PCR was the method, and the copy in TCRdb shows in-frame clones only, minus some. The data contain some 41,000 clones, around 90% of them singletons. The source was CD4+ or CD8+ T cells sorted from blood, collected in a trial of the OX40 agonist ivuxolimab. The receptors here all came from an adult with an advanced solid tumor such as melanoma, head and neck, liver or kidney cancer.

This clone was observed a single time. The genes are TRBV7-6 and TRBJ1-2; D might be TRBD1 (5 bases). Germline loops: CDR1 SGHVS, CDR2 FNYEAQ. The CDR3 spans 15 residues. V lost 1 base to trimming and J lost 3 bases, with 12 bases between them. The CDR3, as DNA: TGTGCCAGCAGCTTAGTGGCAGGGCAATACTATGGCTACACCTTC. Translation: CASSLVAGQYYGYTF.

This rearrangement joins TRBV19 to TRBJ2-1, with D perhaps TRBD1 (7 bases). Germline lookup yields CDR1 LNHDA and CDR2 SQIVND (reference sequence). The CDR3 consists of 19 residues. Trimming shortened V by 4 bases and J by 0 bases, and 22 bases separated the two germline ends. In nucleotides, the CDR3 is TGTGCCAGTAGTAGGAGGGGGCTAGGTGGGGCAAGCTCCTACAATGAGCAGTTCTTC. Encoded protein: CASSRRGLGGASSYNEQFF.

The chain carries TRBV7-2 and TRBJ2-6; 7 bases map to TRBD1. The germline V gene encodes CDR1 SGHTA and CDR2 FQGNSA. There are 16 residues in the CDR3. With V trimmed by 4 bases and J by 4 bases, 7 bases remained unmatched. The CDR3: CASSSNRGPGANVLTF. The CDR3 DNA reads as TGTGCCAGCAGCTCAAACAGGGGCCCGGGGGCCAACGTCCTGACTTTC. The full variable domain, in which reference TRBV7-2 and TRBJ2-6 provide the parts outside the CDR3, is GAGVSQSPSNKVTEKGKDVELRCDPISGHTALYWYRQSLGQGLEFLIYFQGNSAPDKSGLPSDRFSAERTGGSVSTLTIQRTQQEDSAVYLCASSSNRGPGANVLTFGAGSRLTVL.

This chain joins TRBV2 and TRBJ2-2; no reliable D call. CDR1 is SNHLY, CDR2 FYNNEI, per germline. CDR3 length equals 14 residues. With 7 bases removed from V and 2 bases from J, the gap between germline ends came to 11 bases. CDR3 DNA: TGTGCCAGCAAAGTTTTTCCAAACACCGGGGAGCTGTTTTTT. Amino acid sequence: CASKVFPNTGELFF.

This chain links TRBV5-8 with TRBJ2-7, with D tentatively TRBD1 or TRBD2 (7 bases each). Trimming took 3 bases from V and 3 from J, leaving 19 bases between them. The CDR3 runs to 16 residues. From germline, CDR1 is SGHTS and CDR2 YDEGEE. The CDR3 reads CASSWLTGRVGYEQYF. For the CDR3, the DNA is TGTGCCAGCAGCTGGCTGACAGGGAGGGTAGGCTACGAGCAGTACTTC. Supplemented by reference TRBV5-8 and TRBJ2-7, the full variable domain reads EAGVTQSPTHLIKTRGQQATLRCSPISGHTSVYWYQQALGLGLQFLLWYDEGEERNRGNFPPRFSGRQFPNYSSELNVNALELEDSALYLCASSWLTGRVGYEQYFGPGTRLTVT.

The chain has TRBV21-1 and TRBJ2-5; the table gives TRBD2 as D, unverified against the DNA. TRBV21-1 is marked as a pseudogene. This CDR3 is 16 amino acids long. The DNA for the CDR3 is TGTGCCAGCAGCCCGGGGACTAGCGGGGGACAAGAGACCCAGTACTTC. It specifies CASSPGTSGGQETQYF.

CDR3 protein: CASSRTGTSGGLQETQYF. The DNA for the CDR3 is TGTGCCAGCAGCCGAACCGGGACTAGCGGGGGGCTCCAAGAGACCCAGTACTTC. This chain connects TRBV7-3 to TRBJ2-5; the match to TRBD2 covers 15 bases. Germline V gene sequence: CDR1 SGHTA, CDR2 FQGTGA. V gave up 5 bases and J gave up 1 base; unmatched junction bases: 8. The length of the CDR3 is 18 residues.

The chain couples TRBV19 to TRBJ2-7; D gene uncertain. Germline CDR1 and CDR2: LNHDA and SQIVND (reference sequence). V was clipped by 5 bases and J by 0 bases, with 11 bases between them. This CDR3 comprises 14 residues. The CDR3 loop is CASSATRFSYEQYF. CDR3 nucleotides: TGTGCCAGTAGTGCGACGAGGTTCTCCTACGAGCAGTACTTC.

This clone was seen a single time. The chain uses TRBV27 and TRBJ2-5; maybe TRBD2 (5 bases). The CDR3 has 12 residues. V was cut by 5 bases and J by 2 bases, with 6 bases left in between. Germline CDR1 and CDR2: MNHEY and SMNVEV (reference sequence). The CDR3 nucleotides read TGTGCCAGCAGTCGGGGACAAGAGACCCAGTACTTC. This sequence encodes CASSRGQETQYF.

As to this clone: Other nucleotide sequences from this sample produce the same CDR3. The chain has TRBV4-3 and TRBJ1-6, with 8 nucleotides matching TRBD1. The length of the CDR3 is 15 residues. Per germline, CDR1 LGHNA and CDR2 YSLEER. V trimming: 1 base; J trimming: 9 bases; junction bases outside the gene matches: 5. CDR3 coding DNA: TGCGCCAGCAGCCAAGTCCAGGGGGCGCGTTCACCCCTCCACTTT. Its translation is CASSQVQGARSPLHF.

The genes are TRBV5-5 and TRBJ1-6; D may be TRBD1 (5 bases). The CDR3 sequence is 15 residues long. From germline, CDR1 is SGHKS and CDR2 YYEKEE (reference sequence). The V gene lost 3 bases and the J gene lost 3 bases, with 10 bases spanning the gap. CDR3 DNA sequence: TGTGCCAGCAGCTATGGGGCTAACTATAATTCACCCCTCCACTTT. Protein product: CASSYGANYNSPLHF.

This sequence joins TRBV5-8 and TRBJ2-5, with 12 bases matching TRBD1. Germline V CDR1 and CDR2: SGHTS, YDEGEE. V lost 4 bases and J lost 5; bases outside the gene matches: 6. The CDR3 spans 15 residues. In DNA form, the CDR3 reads TGTGCCAGCAGCGACCGGGACAGGGGGCACGAGACCCAGTACTTC. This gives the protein CASSDRDRGHETQYF.

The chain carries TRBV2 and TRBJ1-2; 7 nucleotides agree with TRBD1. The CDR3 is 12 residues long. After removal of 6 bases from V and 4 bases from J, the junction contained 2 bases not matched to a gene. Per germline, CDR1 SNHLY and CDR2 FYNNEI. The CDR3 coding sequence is TGTGCCAGCAGAAACAGGGGCTATGGCTACACCTTC. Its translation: CASRNRGYGYTF.

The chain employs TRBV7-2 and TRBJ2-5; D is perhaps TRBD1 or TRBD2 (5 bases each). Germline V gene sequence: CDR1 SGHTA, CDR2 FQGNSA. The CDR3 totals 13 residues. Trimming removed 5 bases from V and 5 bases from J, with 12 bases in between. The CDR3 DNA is TGTGCCAGCAGCAACAGGTGGGGGGAGACCCAGTACTTC. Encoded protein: CASSNRWGETQYF.

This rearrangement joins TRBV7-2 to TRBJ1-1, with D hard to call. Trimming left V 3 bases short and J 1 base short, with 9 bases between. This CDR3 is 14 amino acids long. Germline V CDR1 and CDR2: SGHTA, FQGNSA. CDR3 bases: TGTGCCAGCAGCTTTGGGTCGGCGAACACTGAAGCTTTCTTT. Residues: CASSFGSANTEAFF.

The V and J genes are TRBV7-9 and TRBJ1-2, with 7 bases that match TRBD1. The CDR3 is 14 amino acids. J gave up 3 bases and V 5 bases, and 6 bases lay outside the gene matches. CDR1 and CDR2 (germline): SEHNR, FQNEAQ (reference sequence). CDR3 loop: CASSMTGRDYGYTF. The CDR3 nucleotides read TGTGCCAGCAGCATGACAGGGCGGGACTATGGCTACACCTTC.

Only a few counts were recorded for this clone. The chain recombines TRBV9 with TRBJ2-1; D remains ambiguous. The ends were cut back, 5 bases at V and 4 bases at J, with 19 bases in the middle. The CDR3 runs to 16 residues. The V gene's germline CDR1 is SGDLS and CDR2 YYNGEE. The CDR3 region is CASSPGSTRIYNEQFF. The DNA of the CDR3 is TGTGCCAGCAGTCCCGGGTCCACAAGGATTTACAATGAGCAGTTCTTC.

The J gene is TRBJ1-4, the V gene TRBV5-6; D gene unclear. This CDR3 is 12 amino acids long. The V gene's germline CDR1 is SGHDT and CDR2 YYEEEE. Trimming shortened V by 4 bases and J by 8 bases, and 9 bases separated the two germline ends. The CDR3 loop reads CASSREWEKLFF. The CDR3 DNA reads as TGTGCCAGCAGCCGAGAATGGGAAAAACTGTTTTTT. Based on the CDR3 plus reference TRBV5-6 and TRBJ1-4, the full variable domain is DAGVTQSPTHLIKTRGQQVTLRCSPKSGHDTVSWYQQALGQGPQFIFQYYEEEERQRGNFPDRFSGHQFPNYSSELNVNALLLGDSALYLCASSREWEKLFFGSGTQLSVL.

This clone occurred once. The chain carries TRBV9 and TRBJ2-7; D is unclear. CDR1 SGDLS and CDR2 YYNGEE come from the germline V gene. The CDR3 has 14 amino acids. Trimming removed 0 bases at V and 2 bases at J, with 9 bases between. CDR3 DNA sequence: TGTGCCAGCAGCGTAGGGGTAGGGACCTACGAGCAGTACTTC. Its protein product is CASSVGVGTYEQYF. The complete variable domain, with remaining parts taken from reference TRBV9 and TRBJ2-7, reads DSGVTQTPKHLITATGQRVTLRCSPRSGDLSVYWYQQSLDQGLQFLIQYYNGEERAKGNILERFSAQQFPDLHSELNLSSLELGDSALYFCASSVGVGTYEQYFGPGTRLTVT.

This chain's CDR3 is CASLVGGAGSFDEQYF. The CDR3 bases are TGTGCCAGCCTTGTAGGGGGCGCGGGATCGTTCGACGAGCAGTACTTC. The rearrangement links TRBV2 to TRBJ2-5, with a weak D call TRBD1 (7 bases). The end of the DNA fits TRBJ2-7 better, so the J call may be wrong. This CDR3 spans 16 amino acids. Germline V gene sequence: CDR1 SNHLY, CDR2 FYNNEI.

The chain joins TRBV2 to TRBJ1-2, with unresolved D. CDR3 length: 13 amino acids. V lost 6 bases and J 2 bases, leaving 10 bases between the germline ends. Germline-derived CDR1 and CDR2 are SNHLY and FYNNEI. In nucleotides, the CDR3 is TGTGCCAGCAGGGCTAGGACCAACTATGGCTACACCTTC. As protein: CASRARTNYGYTF.

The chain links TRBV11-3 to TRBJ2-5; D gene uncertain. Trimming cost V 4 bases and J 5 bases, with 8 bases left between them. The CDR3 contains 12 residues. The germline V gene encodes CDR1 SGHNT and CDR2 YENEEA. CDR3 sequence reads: CASSSGEETQYF. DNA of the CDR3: TGTGCCAGCAGCTCAGGAGAGGAGACCCAGTACTTC. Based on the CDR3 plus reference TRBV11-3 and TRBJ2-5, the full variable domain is EAGVVQSPRYKIIEKKQPVAFWCNPISGHNTLYWYLQNLGQGPELLIRYENEEAVDDSQLPKDRFSAERLKGVDSTLKIQPAELGDSAVYLCASSSGEETQYFGPGTRLLVL.

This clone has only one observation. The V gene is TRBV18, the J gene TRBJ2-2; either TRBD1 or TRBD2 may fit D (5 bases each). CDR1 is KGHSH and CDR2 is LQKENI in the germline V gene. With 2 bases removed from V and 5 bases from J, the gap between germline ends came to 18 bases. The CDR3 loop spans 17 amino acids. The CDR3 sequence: CASSPRGVVEVTGELFF. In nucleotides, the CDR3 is TGTGCCAGCTCACCAAGAGGGGTCGTGGAGGTTACCGGGGAGCTGTTTTTT.

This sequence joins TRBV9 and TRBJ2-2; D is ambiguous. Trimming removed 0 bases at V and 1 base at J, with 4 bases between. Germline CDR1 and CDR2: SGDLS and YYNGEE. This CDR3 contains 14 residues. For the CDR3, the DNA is TGTGCCAGCAGCGTAGTGGGGAACACCGGGGAGCTGTTTTTT. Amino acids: CASSVVGNTGELFF.

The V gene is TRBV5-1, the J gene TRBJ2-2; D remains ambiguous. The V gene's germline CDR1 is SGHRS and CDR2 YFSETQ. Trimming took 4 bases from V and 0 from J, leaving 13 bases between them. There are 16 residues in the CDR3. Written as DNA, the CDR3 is TGCGCCAGCAGCATAGACGGCCTCCCGAACACCGGGGAGCTGTTTTTT. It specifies CASSIDGLPNTGELFF.

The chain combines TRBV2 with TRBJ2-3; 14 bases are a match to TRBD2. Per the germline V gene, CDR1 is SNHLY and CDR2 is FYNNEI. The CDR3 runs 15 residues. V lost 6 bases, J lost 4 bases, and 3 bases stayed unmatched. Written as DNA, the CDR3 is TGTGCCAGCAGCGGACTAGCGGGGGGCGCAGATACGCAGTATTTT. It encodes CASSGLAGGADTQYF.

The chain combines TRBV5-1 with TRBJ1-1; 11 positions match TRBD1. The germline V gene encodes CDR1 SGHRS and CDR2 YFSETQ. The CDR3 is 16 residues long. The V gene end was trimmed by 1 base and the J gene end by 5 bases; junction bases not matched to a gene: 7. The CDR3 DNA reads TGCGCCAGCAGCTTGACAGGACAGGGGGCAGAGACTGAAGCTTTCTTT. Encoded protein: CASSLTGQGAETEAFF.